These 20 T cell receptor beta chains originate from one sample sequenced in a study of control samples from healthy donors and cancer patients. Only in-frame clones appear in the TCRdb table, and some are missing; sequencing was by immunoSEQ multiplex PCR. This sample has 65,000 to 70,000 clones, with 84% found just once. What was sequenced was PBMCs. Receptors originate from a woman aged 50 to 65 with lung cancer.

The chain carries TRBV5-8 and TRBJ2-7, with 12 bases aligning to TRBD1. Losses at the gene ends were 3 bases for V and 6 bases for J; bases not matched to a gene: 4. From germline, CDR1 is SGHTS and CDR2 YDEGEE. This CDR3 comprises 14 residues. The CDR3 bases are TGTGCCAGCAGCTCACTGGGACAGGGGGCCGAGCAGTACTTC. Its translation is CASSSLGQGAEQYF.

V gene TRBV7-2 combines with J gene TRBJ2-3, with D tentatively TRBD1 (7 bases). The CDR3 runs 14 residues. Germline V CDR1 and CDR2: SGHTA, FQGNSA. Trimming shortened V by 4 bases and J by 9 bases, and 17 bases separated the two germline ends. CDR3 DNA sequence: TGTGCCAGCAGCTCGAGGACTACAGGGGACACGCAGTATTTT. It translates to CASSSRTTGDTQYF.

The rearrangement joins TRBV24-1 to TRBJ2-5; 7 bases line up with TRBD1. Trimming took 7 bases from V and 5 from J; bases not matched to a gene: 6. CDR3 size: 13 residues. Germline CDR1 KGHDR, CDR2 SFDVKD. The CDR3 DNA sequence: TGTGCCACCAGGAGGGGGCCGGGGGAGACCCAGTACTTC. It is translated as CATRRGPGETQYF.

The CDR3 sequence is CASREGNQPQHF. The CDR3, as DNA: TGTGCCAGCCGGGAAGGGAATCAGCCCCAGCATTTT. V usage is TRBV25-1 and J usage is TRBJ1-5; D uncertain. Germline loops: CDR1 MGHDK, CDR2 SYGVNS. The CDR3 runs to 12 residues. Trimming removed 8 bases at V and 4 bases at J, with 9 bases between.

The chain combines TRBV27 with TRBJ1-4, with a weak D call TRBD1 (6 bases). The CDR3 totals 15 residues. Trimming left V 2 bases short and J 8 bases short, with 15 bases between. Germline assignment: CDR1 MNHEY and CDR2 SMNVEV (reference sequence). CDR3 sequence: CASSLRFRGREKLFF. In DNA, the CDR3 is TGTGCCAGCAGTTTAAGGTTCAGGGGAAGGGAAAAACTGTTTTTT.

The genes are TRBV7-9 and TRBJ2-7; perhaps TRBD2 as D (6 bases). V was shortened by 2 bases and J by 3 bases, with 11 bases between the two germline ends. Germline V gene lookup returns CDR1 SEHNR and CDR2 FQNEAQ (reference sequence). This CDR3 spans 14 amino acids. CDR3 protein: CASSLMDYHYEQYF. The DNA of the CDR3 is TGTGCCAGCAGCTTAATGGACTACCACTACGAGCAGTACTTC.

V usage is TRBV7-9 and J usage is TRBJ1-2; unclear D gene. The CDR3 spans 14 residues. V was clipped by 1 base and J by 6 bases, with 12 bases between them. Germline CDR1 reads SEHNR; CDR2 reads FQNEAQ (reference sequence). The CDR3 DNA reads TGTGCCAGCAGCTTAGATCGGGGTCACAATGGCTACACCTTC. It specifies CASSLDRGHNGYTF.

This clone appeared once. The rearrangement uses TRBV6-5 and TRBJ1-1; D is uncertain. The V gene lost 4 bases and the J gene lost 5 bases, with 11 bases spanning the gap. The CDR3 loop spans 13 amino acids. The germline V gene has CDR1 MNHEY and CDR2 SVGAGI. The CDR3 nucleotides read TGTGCCAGCAGTTCTCAGTCTGTGACTGAAGCTTTCTTT. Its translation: CASSSQSVTEAFF.

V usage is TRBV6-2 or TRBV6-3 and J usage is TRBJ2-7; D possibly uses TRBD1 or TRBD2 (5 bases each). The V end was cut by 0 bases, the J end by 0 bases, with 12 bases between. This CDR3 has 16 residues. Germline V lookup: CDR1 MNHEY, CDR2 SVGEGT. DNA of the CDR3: TGTGCCAGCAGTTACTCGTACGAGGGGAGCTCCTACGAGCAGTACTTC. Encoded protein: CASSYSYEGSSYEQYF.

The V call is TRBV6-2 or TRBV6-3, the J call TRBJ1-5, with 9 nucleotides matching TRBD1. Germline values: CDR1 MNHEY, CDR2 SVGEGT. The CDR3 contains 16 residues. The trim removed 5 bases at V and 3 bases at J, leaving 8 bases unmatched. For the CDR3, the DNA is TGTGCCAGCAGTAAGACTGGGACAGGGATCAATCAGCCCCAGCATTTT. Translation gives CASSKTGTGINQPQHF.

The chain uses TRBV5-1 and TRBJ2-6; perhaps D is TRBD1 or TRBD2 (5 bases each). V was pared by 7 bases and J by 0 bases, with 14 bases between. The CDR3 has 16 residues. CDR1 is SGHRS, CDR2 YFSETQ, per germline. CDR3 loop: CASYPGRSSGANVLTF. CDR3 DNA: TGCGCCAGCTATCCGGGACGGAGCTCTGGGGCCAACGTCCTGACTTTC. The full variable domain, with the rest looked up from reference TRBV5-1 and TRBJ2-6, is KAGVTQTPRYLIKTRGQQVTLSCSPISGHRSVSWYQQTPGQGLQFLFEYFSETQRNKGNFPGRFSGRQFSNSRSEMNVSTLELGDSALYLCASYPGRSSGANVLTFGAGSRLTVL.

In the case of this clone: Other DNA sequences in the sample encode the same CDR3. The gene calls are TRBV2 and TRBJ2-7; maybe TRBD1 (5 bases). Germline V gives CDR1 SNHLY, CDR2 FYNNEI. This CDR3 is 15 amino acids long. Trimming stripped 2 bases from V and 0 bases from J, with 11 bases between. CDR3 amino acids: CASSEKGSYSYEQYF. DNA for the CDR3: TGTGCCAGCAGTGAAAAGGGGTCCTACTCCTACGAGCAGTACTTC.

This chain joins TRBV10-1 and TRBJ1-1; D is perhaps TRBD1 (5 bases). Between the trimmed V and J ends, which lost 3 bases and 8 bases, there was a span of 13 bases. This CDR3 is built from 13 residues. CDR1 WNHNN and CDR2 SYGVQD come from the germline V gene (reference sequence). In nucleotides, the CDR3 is TGCGCCAGCAGTGATCAGACAGCTAGAGAAGCTTTCTTT. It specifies CASSDQTAREAFF.

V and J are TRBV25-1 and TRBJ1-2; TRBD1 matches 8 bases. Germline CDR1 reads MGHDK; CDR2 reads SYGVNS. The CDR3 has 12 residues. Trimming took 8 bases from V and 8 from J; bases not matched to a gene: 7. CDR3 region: CASGLTGDGYTF. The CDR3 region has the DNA TGTGCCAGCGGATTGACAGGGGACGGCTACACCTTC.

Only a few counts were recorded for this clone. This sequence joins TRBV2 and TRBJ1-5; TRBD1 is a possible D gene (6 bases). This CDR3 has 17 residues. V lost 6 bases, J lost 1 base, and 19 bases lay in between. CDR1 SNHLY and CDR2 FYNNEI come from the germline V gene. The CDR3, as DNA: TGTGCCAGCAGGTCAAGACAAACAGGGCCCAGCAATCAGCCCCAGCATTTT. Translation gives CASRSRQTGPSNQPQHF.

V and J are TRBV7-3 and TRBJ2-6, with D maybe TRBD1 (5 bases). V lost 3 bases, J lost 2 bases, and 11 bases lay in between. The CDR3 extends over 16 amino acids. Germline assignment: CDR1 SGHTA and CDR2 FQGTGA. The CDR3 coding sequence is TGTGCCAGCAGCTTTCAGGGTAGAACTGGGGCCAACGTCCTGACTTTC. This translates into CASSFQGRTGANVLTF.

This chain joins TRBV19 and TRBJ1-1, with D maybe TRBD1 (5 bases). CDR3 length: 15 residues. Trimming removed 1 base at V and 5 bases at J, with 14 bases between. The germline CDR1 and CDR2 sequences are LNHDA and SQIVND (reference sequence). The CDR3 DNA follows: TGTGCCAGTAGTATAGGACCGGGGACCATGACTGAAGCTTTCTTT. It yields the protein CASSIGPGTMTEAFF. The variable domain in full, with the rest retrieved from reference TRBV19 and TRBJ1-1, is DGGITQSPKYLFRKEGQNVTLSCEQNLNHDAMYWYRQDPGQGLRLIYYSQIVNDFQKGDIAEGYSVSREKKESFPLTVTSAQKNPTAFYLCASSIGPGTMTEAFFGQGTRLTVV.

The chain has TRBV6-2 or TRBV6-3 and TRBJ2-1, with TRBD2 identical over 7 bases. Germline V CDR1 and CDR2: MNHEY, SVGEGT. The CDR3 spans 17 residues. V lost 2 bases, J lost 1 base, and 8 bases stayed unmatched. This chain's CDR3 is CASSYRWLADSYNEQFF. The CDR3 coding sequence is TGTGCCAGCAGTTACAGGTGGCTAGCGGATTCCTACAATGAGCAGTTCTTC.

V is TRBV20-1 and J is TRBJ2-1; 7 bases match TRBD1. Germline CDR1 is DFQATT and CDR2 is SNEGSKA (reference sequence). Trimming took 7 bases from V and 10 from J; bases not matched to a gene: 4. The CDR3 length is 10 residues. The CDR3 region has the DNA TGCAGTGTTCCGGACAGGGAGCAGTTCTTC. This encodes CSVPDREQFF.

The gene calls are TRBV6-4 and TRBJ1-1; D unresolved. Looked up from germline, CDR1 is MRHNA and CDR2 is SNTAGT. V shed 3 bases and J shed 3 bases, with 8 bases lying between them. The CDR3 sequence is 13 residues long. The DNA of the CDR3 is TGTGCCAGCAGTGAAGAAGGTCACACTGAAGCTTTCTTT. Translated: CASSEEGHTEAFF.